This T cell receptor (beta chain) was identified in a study of blood T cells in healthy people across ages. This clonotype was detected only a few times. A sample-barcoded 5' primer and a J-beta primer mix were used in a second PCR of about 7 to 12 cycles. Each CDR3 protein is one row after TCRdb ran MiXCR on the 5' RACE reads. The sample shows hundreds of thousands of distinct CDR3 sequences, 20% to 30% of them seen only once. The CDR3 is 14 residues long. CDR1 is MGHRA and CDR2 is YSYEKL in the germline V gene. Trimming pared 4 bases from V and 0 bases from J, leaving 10 bases between. The same data also contributed to another study, on T cells of mothers and their children.

The chain links TRBV4-1 to TRBJ2-7, with D unresolved. The sample comprised blood. This TCR was sampled from a boy under 18 in good health. This chain's CDR3 is CASSRAGVSYEQYF. The CDR3 region has the DNA TGCGCCAGCAGCCGAGCTGGCGTCTCCTACGAGCAGTACTTC.